This T cell receptor (beta chain) was profiled in a study of cytomegalovirus exposure and HLA in healthy donors. Regarding this clone: Its antigen is as yet unknown.

CDR3 length equals 14 residues. CDR1 LNHDA and CDR2 SQIVND come from the germline V gene (reference sequence). J lost 2 bases, V lost 5 bases, and 6 bases had no gene match. Donors likely had unrecorded immune exposures despite being nominally healthy when sampled. General study findings and limits: Later work found that TCR association rates differed between HLA loci; DRB1 had the most and HLA-C the fewest. The study labeled around 160 TCR beta chains cytomegalovirus-associated.

A multiplex PCR was run with 60 Vbeta primers and 13 Jbeta primers. Assay used: immunoSEQ multiplex PCR; TCRdb lists only in-frame clones, some missing. The sample yields 100,000 or so clones, roughly 76% seen once. The source of this sequence is a man between 40 and 49 years old in good health and CMV-seronegative. Sequencing was done on a sample of PBMCs. The chain has TRBV19 and TRBJ2-7; 7 bases align to TRBD1. DNA for the CDR3: TGTGCCAGTAGTCCTCAGACAGGGCCCTACGAGCAGTACTTC. As protein: CASSPQTGPYEQYF.